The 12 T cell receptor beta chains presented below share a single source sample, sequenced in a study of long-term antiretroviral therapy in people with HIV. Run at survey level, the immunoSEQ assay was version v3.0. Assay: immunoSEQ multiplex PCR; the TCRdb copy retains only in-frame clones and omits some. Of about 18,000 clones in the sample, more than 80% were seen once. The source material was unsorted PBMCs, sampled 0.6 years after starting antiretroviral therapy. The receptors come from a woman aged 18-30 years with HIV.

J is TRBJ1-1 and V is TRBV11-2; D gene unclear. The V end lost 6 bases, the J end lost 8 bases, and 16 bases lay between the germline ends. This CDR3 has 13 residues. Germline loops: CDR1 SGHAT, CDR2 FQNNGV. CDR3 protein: CASRRGGPPEAFF. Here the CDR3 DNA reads TGTGCCAGCAGGCGGGGAGGGCCCCCCGAAGCTTTCTTT.

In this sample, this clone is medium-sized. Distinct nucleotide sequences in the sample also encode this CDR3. CDR3 residues: CASSLRAPQPQHF. The CDR3 nucleotides are TGTGCCAGCAGTTTACGGGCCCCTCAGCCCCAGCATTTT. The J gene is TRBJ1-5, the V gene TRBV28, with unresolved D. The germline V and J ends were trimmed by 2 bases and 6 bases, with 8 bases remaining between them. The CDR3 spans 13 residues. Germline loops: CDR1 MDHEN, CDR2 SYDVKM.

CDR3 in amino acids: CASSLATEGETQYF. The CDR3 DNA reads as TGCGCCAGCAGCTTGGCAACGGAAGGAGAGACCCAGTACTTC. The J gene is TRBJ2-5, the V gene TRBV5-1; unclear D gene. The germline CDR1 and CDR2 sequences are SGHRS and YFSETQ. Trimming left V 0 bases short and J 4 bases short, with 10 bases between. This CDR3 is 14 amino acids long. The full variable domain, with the rest looked up from reference TRBV5-1 and TRBJ2-5, is KAGVTQTPRYLIKTRGQQVTLSCSPISGHRSVSWYQQTPGQGLQFLFEYFSETQRNKGNFPGRFSGRQFSNSRSEMNVSTLELGDSALYLCASSLATEGETQYFGPGTRLLVL.

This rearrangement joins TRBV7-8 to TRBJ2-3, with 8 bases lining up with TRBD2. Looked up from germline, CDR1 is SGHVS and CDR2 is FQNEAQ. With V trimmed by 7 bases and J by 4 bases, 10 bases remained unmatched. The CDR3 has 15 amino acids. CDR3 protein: CASTPRGGTSDTQYF. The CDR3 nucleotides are TGTGCCAGCACCCCTCGGGGGGGGACATCAGATACGCAGTATTTT.

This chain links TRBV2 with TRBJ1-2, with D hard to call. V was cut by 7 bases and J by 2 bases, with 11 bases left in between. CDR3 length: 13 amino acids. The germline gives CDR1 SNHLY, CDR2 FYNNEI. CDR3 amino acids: CASIGHLNYGYTF. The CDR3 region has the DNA TGTGCCAGCATCGGTCATCTGAACTATGGCTACACCTTC.

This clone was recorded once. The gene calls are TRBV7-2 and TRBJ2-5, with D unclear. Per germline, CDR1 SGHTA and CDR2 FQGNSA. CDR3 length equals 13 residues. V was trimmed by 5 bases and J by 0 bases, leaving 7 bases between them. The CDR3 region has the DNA TGTGCCAGCAGCCCCCGGGACCAAGAGACCCAGTACTTC. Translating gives CASSPRDQETQYF.

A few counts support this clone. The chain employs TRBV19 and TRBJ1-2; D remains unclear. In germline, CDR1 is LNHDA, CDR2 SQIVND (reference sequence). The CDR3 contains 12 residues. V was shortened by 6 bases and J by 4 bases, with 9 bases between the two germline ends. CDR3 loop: CASRPEGYGYTF. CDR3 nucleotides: TGTGCCAGTAGACCGGAAGGCTATGGCTACACCTTC. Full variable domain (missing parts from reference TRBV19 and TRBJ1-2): DGGITQSPKYLFRKEGQNVTLSCEQNLNHDAMYWYRQDPGQGLRLIYYSQIVNDFQKGDIAEGYSVSREKKESFPLTVTSAQKNPTAFYLCASRPEGYGYTFGSGTRLTVV.

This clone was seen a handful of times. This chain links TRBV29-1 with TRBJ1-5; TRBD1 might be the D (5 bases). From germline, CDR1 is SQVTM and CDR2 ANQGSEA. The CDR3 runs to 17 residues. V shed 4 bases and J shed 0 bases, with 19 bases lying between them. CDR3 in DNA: TGCAGCGTTGCACAAAACCCCTCGGGGGATAGCAATCAGCCCCAGCATTTT. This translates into CSVAQNPSGDSNQPQHF.

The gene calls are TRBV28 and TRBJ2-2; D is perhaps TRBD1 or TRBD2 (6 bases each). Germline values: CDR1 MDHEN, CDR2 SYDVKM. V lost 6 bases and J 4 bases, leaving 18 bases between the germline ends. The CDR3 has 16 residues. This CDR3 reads CASRWNRVGGTGELFF. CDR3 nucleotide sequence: TGTGCCAGCAGGTGGAACAGGGTGGGGGGCACCGGGGAGCTGTTTTTT.

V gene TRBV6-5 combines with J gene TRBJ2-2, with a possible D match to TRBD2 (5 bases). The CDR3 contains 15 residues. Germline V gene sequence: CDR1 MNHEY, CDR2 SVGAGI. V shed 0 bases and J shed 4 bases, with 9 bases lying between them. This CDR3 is CASSYSTRFTGELFF. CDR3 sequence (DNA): TGTGCCAGCAGTTACTCCACTAGGTTCACCGGGGAGCTGTTTTTT.

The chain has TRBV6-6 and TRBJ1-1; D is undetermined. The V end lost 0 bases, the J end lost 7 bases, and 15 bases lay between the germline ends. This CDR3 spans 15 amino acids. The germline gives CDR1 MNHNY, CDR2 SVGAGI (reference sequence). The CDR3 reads CASSYSIAGFSEAFF. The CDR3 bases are TGTGCCAGCAGTTACTCGATCGCCGGGTTCAGTGAAGCTTTCTTT.

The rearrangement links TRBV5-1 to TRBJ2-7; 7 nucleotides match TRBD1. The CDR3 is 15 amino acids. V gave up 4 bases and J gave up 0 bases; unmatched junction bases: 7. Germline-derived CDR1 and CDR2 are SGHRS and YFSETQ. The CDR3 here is CASSLDREASYEQYF. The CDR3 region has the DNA TGCGCCAGCAGCCTTGACAGGGAAGCCTCCTACGAGCAGTACTTC.